The 16 T cell receptor beta chains below were found in one sample sequenced in a study of low-dose radiotherapy and immunotherapy resistance in tumors. Priming of first-strand cDNA relied on TRAV- and TRBV-specific primers (covering alpha and beta chains). TCR amplification involved 20 PCR cycles with a constant-region primer and V-primer adapter. TCRdb re-analysed the reads in MiXCR, keeping a single row per CDR3 protein. The repertoire consists of 40,000 or so distinct CDR3 sequences, with 25% to 30% occurring once and the leading ten covering about a tenth. Indicated time point: after trial treatment. The treatment is: LDRT plus nivolumab, ipilimumab, low-dose cyclophosphamide and aspirin (RACIN trial). Sequencing used PBMCs, obtained after low-dose radiotherapy plus immunotherapy. These receptors all stem from a male donor with prostate cancer.

This clonotype showed up many times. The genes are TRBV6-6 and TRBJ2-7; 11 bases fit TRBD2. This CDR3 region has 13 residues. Germline CDR1 is MNHNY and CDR2 is SVGAGI (reference sequence). After removal of 1 base from V and 9 bases from J, the junction contained 2 bases not matched to a gene. The CDR3 here is CASSYYLAGGQYF. As DNA, the CDR3 is TGTGCCAGCAGTTACTATCTAGCGGGGGGGCAGTACTTC.

By its share, this clonotype is medium-sized. The chain recombines TRBV5-6 with TRBJ1-2, with 7 bases lining up with TRBD1. Unmatched junction bases numbered 16, after V lost 3 bases and J lost 8 bases. The CDR3 has 16 residues. CDR1 is SGHDT and CDR2 is YYEEEE in the germline V gene. The CDR3 DNA is TGTGCCAGCAGCTACCGGGACAGTGGACCAAACGGCGGCTACACCTTC. Its translation: CASSYRDSGPNGGYTF.

This clonotype has a single count. The chain joins TRBV7-2 to TRBJ2-3; the match to TRBD2 covers 10 bases. Trimming at V came to 5 bases and at J to 0 bases, leaving 2 bases not matched to a gene. This CDR3 region has 15 residues. Germline values: CDR1 SGHTA, CDR2 FQGNSA. The CDR3: CASSRTSGSTDTQYF. DNA of the CDR3: TGTGCCAGCAGCCGGACTAGCGGAAGCACAGATACGCAGTATTTT.

This clonotype was detected many times. The chain links TRBV29-1 to TRBJ2-5, with D unclear. Germline V CDR1 and CDR2: SQVTM, ANQGSEA. Between the trimmed V and J ends, which lost 3 bases and 3 bases, there was a span of 5 bases. The CDR3 runs to 11 residues. CDR3 sequence: CSVDRKETQYF. The CDR3, as DNA: TGCAGCGTTGACAGGAAAGAGACCCAGTACTTC.

This clonotype was observed many times. The rearrangement uses TRBV18 and TRBJ2-3, with TRBD2 matching over 8 bases. CDR1 and CDR2 (germline): KGHSH, LQKENI. This CDR3 is 18 amino acids long. The J segment lost 0 bases and the V segment lost 1 base, leaving 9 bases of the junction unmatched. This CDR3 reads CASSPLVGERGSTDTQYF. CDR3 nucleotides: TGTGCCAGCTCACCACTTGTCGGTGAGCGGGGGAGCACAGATACGCAGTATTTT.

About this clonotype: A far larger clone is one nucleotide away, so this likely arose from a read error. CDR3 in DNA: TGCGCCAGCAGCCTCGGGACTCAAACCTACGAGCAGTTCTTC. Translating gives CASSLGTQTYEQFF. This rearrangement joins TRBV4-1 to TRBJ2-1; D possibly corresponds to TRBD2 (6 bases). Germline V gene sequence: CDR1 MGHRA, CDR2 YSYEKL. Trimming left V 4 bases short and J 10 bases short, with 17 bases between. There are 14 residues in the CDR3.

The chain is built from TRBV20-1 and TRBJ2-5; D unresolved. CDR1 and CDR2 from the germline V gene are DFQATT and SNEGSKA (reference sequence). The CDR3 loop spans 12 amino acids. V was trimmed by 5 bases and J by 3 bases, leaving 10 bases between them. The CDR3 spells CSAAHLKETQYF. The CDR3 coding sequence is TGCAGTGCTGCTCACTTAAAAGAGACCCAGTACTTC.

The J gene is TRBJ2-5, the V gene TRBV18, with TRBD2 identical over 11 bases. Germline CDR1 and CDR2: KGHSH and LQKENI. The CDR3 contains 15 residues. V was pared by 4 bases and J by 4 bases, with 5 bases of the junction left unmatched. CDR3 DNA: TGTGCCAGCTCACATCCGGGACTAGCGGCAGAGACCCAGTACTTC. This sequence encodes CASSHPGLAAETQYF. Full variable domain (rest looked up from reference TRBV18 and TRBJ2-5): NAGVMQNPRHLVRRRGQEARLRCSPMKGHSHVYWYRQLPEEGLKFMVYLQKENIIDESGMPKERFSAEFPKEGPSILRIQQVVRGDSAAYFCASSHPGLAAETQYFGPGTRLLVL.

The chain uses TRBV2 and TRBJ2-3; 12 nucleotides agree with TRBD2. From germline, CDR1 is SNHLY and CDR2 FYNNEI. Losses at the gene ends were 8 bases for V and 4 bases for J; bases not matched to a gene: 4. The CDR3 consists of 14 residues. CDR3: CASRLAGGADTQYF. The CDR3 nucleotides are TGTGCCAGCCGCCTAGCGGGAGGGGCAGATACGCAGTATTTT.

This clonotype turned up a few times. This sequence joins TRBV19 and TRBJ1-5; 8 bases line up with TRBD1. The V gene's germline CDR1 is LNHDA and CDR2 SQIVND (reference sequence). The CDR3 is made up of 13 amino acids. After removal of 8 bases from V and 4 bases from J, the junction contained 4 bases not matched to a gene. In nucleotides, the CDR3 is TGTGCCAGTGGCCGGGACAGGAATCAGCCCCAGCATTTT. Its translation is CASGRDRNQPQHF.

This clonotype appeared many times. The chain carries TRBV27 and TRBJ2-7, with 7 nucleotides matching TRBD1. V gave up 4 bases and J gave up 4 bases; unmatched junction bases: 4. Germline V CDR1 and CDR2: MNHEY, SMNVEV (reference sequence). CDR3 length: 13 amino acids. The CDR3 DNA reads as TGTGCCAGCAGTTGGGACAGAAAGTACGAGCAGTACTTC. This translates into CASSWDRKYEQYF.

This clonotype was seen ten or more times. The rearrangement joins TRBV7-6 to TRBJ2-1, with TRBD2 identical over 9 bases. The CDR3 has 14 residues. The ends lost 5 bases at V and 9 bases at J; junction bases unmatched: 8. Per germline, CDR1 SGHVS and CDR2 FNYEAQ. CDR3 sequence (DNA): TGTGCCAGCAGCCAGGCTAGCGGGATGAGTGAGCAGTTCTTC. Its protein is CASSQASGMSEQFF.

This clonotype came up many times. J is TRBJ1-1 and V is TRBV3-1, with D perhaps TRBD1 (5 bases). The germline V and J ends were trimmed by 8 bases and 1 base, with 11 bases remaining between them. Germline values: CDR1 LGHDT, CDR2 YNNKEL (reference sequence). The CDR3 covers 13 residues. CDR3 sequence: CASGWGGNTEAFF. CDR3 in DNA: TGTGCCAGCGGGTGGGGGGGGAACACTGAAGCTTTCTTT.

The J gene is TRBJ2-2, the V gene TRBV12-5; no definite D call. Trimming left V 5 bases short and J 7 bases short, with 5 bases between. Germline CDR1 reads LGHNT; CDR2 reads FRNRAP. This CDR3 is 11 amino acids long. The chain's CDR3 is CASGLIGELFF. CDR3 DNA: TGTGCTAGTGGTCTAATCGGGGAGCTGTTTTTT. The entire variable domain, with the rest obtained from reference TRBV12-5 and TRBJ2-2, is as follows: DARVTQTPRHKVTEMGQEVTMRCQPILGHNTVFWYRQTMMQGLELLAYFRNRAPLDDSGMPKDRFSAEMPDATLATLKIQPSEPRDSAVYFCASGLIGELFFGEGSRLTVL.

The CDR3 spells CASSPPTAGGYEQYF. The CDR3 DNA is TGTGCCAGCAGCCCCCCCACCGCAGGGGGCTACGAGCAGTACTTC. The chain uses TRBV4-2 and TRBJ2-7; 7 bases align to TRBD1. Germline CDR1 and CDR2: LGHNA and YNFKEQ. The trim removed 4 bases at V and 3 bases at J, leaving 9 bases unmatched. This CDR3 has 15 residues.

This chain uses TRBV5-6 with TRBJ2-5; D unresolved. Between the trimmed V and J ends, which lost 0 bases and 5 bases, there was a span of 8 bases. This CDR3 is built from 13 residues. CDR1 and CDR2 (germline): SGHDT, YYEEEE. The CDR3 nucleotides are TGTGCCAGCAGCTTGGGGGGATTTGAGACCCAGTACTTC. Translation gives CASSLGGFETQYF.